This TCR beta chain is from a study of cytomegalovirus exposure and HLA in healthy donors. Study details: Out of approximately 170 million T cells, an earlier analysis found fewer than 140 million unique TCR beta sequences in total. Study-wide findings and caveats: Rare TCR sequences dominated, though some public TCRs recurred in many donors.

To note about this clone: Its antigen is currently unknown.

With 60 Vbeta and 13 Jbeta primers, the PCR was carried out. Measured with immunoSEQ multiplex PCR; TCRdb has only the in-frame clones, and not every one. The sample records around 150,000 clones, approximately 82% being singletons. Germline V gene lookup returns CDR1 MDHEN and CDR2 SYDVKM. The V and J ends lost 1 base and 1 base, in that order; junction bases with no gene match: 1. The CDR3 spans 15 residues. V gene TRBV28 combines with J gene TRBJ2-4; TRBD2 aligns across 7 bases. This TCR derives from a male donor in good health and CMV-seronegative. Sequencing input: PBMCs. The CDR3 DNA follows: TGTGCCAGCAGTTTATCACTAGCGGCCAAAAACATTCAGTACTTC. It yields the protein CASSLSLAAKNIQYF.